This T cell receptor beta chain stems from a study of cytomegalovirus exposure and HLA in healthy donors. Comment on this clone: The antigen is not known.

The study ran its PCR with 60 Vbeta and 13 Jbeta primers. Sequenced by immunoSEQ multiplex PCR; TCRdb stores in-frame clones only, minus some. The top ten clones hold 2.9% of a sample with around 190,000 clones, around 82% of them seen once. Study-level results: There were fewer than 200 TCR beta chains listed as cytomegalovirus-associated.

The germline V gene has CDR1 KGHSH and CDR2 LQKENI. V lost 3 bases to trimming and J lost 2 bases; unmatched junction nucleotides: 1. This CDR3 contains 15 residues. The specimen sequenced was PBMCs. This TCR was sampled from a woman aged 30 to 39 in good health and CMV-seronegative. The V gene is TRBV18, the J gene TRBJ1-5, with TRBD1 identical over 10 bases. The CDR3 here is CASSPGTGGNQPQHF. The CDR3 DNA is TGTGCCAGCTCACCCGGGACAGGGGGCAATCAGCCCCAGCATTTT.